This T cell receptor beta chain was profiled in a study of T-cell memory formation after mild COVID-19. On the study more broadly: Clusters of TCRs were largely donor specific.

The CDR3 covers 15 residues. Germline CDR1 and CDR2: SEHNR and FQNEAQ (reference sequence). Trimming removed 6 bases from V and 5 bases from J, with 14 bases in between. Notes on this clonotype: The antigen is unknown.

5'RACE primed at constant segments yielded TCR alpha and TCR beta cDNA libraries bearing sample barcodes and UMIs. Using its own MiXCR run on the 5' RACE reads, TCRdb lists one record per CDR3 protein. Of about 410,000 distinct CDR3 sequences in the sample, about a sixth are singletons; the top ten hold roughly 21%. Study-wide results and limits: Clonal second-wave expansions that peaked on day 37 had unconfirmed SARS-CoV-2 specificity.

This receptor was identified in a man aged 18 to 30 who had mild COVID-19 (a few samples of this study predate the infection). Cell type and time point are not known. The V gene is TRBV7-9, the J gene TRBJ1-6; unclear D gene. Sample: PBMCs or a T cell subset sorted from them (not recorded which). DNA for the CDR3: TGTGCCAGCAGGATCATAGGTCTGGATAATTCACCCCTCCACTTT. The encoded protein is CASRIIGLDNSPLHF. Variable domain in full (rest from reference TRBV7-9 and TRBJ1-6): DTGVSQNPRHKITKRGQNVTFRCDPISEHNRLYWYRQTLGQGPEFLTYFQNEAQLEKSRLLSDRFSAERPKGSFSTLEIQRTEQGDSAMYLCASRIIGLDNSPLHFGNGTRLTVT.